Below are 26 T cell receptor beta chains sequenced from a single sample in a study of blood T cell repertoires in COVID-19. TCRdb keeps only in-frame clones here, not all; method: immunoSEQ multiplex PCR. The repertoire has roughly 230,000 clones, approximately 81% of them found once; the top ten carry about 6.2%. Sequencing input: PBMCs or T cells enriched from blood (not recorded which). The receptor source for this set is a woman between 45 and 65 years old who had been exposed to COVID-19.

The chain is built from TRBV6-1 and TRBJ1-5; no reliable D call. This CDR3 has 14 residues. Germline CDR1 is MNHNS and CDR2 is SASEGT. V was pared by 0 bases and J by 7 bases, with 10 bases between. The CDR3 is CASSEASRIQPQHF. Written as DNA, the CDR3 is TGTGCCAGCAGTGAAGCGTCTAGGATCCAGCCCCAGCATTTT.

The chain joins TRBV11-2 to TRBJ1-5; 7 positions match TRBD1. This CDR3 comprises 15 residues. Germline CDR1 and CDR2: SGHAT and FQNNGV. J was trimmed by 7 bases and V by 0 bases; bases with no gene match: 6. The CDR3 protein is CASSLDRGGAQPQHF. The DNA of the CDR3 is TGTGCCAGCAGCTTAGATAGAGGGGGCGCGCAGCCCCAGCATTTT.

V gene TRBV5-1 combines with J gene TRBJ1-1; TRBD1 is a possible D gene (6 bases). V was shortened by 0 bases and J by 5 bases, with 14 bases between the two germline ends. This CDR3 is built from 15 residues. CDR1 and CDR2 (germline): SGHRS, YFSETQ. CDR3: CASSLEGGDGTEAFF. The CDR3 nucleotides are TGCGCCAGCAGCTTGGAAGGGGGAGATGGGACTGAAGCTTTCTTT.

A single count supports this clone. The chain uses TRBV7-9 and TRBJ1-5; 10 bases map to TRBD1. With 3 bases clipped from V and 6 bases from J, the junction kept 5 bases outside the gene matches. CDR1 SEHNR and CDR2 FQNEAQ come from the germline V gene (reference sequence). The CDR3 contains 15 residues. CDR3 bases: TGTGCCAGCAGCTTCACCGGGACAGGGGTTCAGCCCCAGCATTTT. Protein: CASSFTGTGVQPQHF.

This sequence joins TRBV29-1 and TRBJ1-5; no clear D gene. The germline V and J ends were trimmed by 0 bases and 0 bases, with 9 bases remaining between them. The germline V gene encodes CDR1 SQVTM and CDR2 ANQGSEA. The CDR3 extends over 15 amino acids. The CDR3 spells CSVEEGSNSNQPQHF. As DNA, the CDR3 is TGCAGCGTTGAAGAGGGCAGTAATAGCAATCAGCCCCAGCATTTT.

In this sample, this clone turned up once. The chain recombines TRBV7-9 with TRBJ1-1; D not resolved. In germline, CDR1 is SEHNR, CDR2 FQNEAQ (reference sequence). The CDR3 runs 13 residues. Trimming removed 5 bases from V and 2 bases from J, with 9 bases in between. CDR3 coding DNA: TGTGCCAGCAGCCAGGCTTTAAACACTGAAGCTTTCTTT. Protein product: CASSQALNTEAFF.

This clone was seen once. This sequence joins TRBV24-1 and TRBJ2-2; 7 bases agree with TRBD1. V was clipped by 4 bases and J by 0 bases; unmatched bases: 4. Germline values: CDR1 KGHDR, CDR2 SFDVKD. The length of the CDR3 is 16 residues. The CDR3 coding sequence is TGTGCCACCAGTGACCCGGGACAGCCGAACACCGGGGAGCTGTTTTTT. Translated, it gives CATSDPGQPNTGELFF.

This chain uses TRBV5-1 with TRBJ1-4; 7 bases are a match to TRBD1. The germline V gene has CDR1 SGHRS and CDR2 YFSETQ. The CDR3 covers 15 residues. V trimming: 4 bases; J trimming: 4 bases; junction bases outside the gene matches: 7. The CDR3 region has the DNA TGCGCCAGCAGCCCAGGGACAGCTTTTAATGAAAAACTGTTTTTT. This translates into CASSPGTAFNEKLFF.

This clone was counted between two and nine times. V is TRBV5-5 and J is TRBJ1-3; D possibly corresponds to TRBD1 (6 bases). The V end lost 0 bases, the J end lost 2 bases, and 9 bases lay between the germline ends. CDR3 size: 15 residues. Germline V gene sequence: CDR1 SGHKS, CDR2 YYEKEE (reference sequence). CDR3 coding DNA: TGTGCCAGCAGCTTGGCCGAGGGGGCTGGAAACACCATATATTTT. Protein product: CASSLAEGAGNTIYF.

This clone occurred a few times. The gene calls are TRBV7-9 and TRBJ1-2; TRBD1 might be the D (6 bases). The CDR3 covers 15 residues. Germline V lookup: CDR1 SEHNR, CDR2 FQNEAQ (reference sequence). V gave up 8 bases and J gave up 7 bases, with 23 bases separating them. CDR3 nucleotides: TGTGCCAGCGGTACACCGACAGGTCCGGGGGGTGGCTACACCTTC. This codes for CASGTPTGPGGGYTF.

This chain links TRBV28 with TRBJ1-5; D gene unclear. The V gene lost 5 bases and the J gene lost 2 bases, with 10 bases spanning the gap. CDR3 length equals 14 residues. From germline, CDR1 is MDHEN and CDR2 SYDVKM. DNA for the CDR3: TGTGCCAGCAGTCCCCCCGGGGGCAATCAGCCCCAGCATTTT. Translating it yields CASSPPGGNQPQHF.

The chain is built from TRBV7-9 and TRBJ2-1, with D hard to call. Per germline, CDR1 SEHNR and CDR2 FQNEAQ (reference sequence). With 3 bases removed from V and 5 bases from J, the gap between germline ends came to 5 bases. The CDR3 runs to 12 residues. As DNA, the CDR3 is TGTGCCAGCAGCTTTGGAGACAATGAGCAGTTCTTC. This sequence encodes CASSFGDNEQFF.

The chain carries TRBV10-1 and TRBJ2-1; D unresolved. The CDR3 sequence is 17 residues long. Per the germline V gene, CDR1 is WNHNN and CDR2 is SYGVQD (reference sequence). Trimming removed 6 bases from V and 9 bases from J, with 27 bases in between. CDR3 in DNA: TGCGCCAGCAGCGGTACCCCTCTAAGGCCCCAGCGAAGTGAGCAGTTCTTC. Translated: CASSGTPLRPQRSEQFF.

J is TRBJ2-2 and V is TRBV5-6; 12 bases match TRBD2. The CDR3 totals 16 residues. Germline trimming cut 4 bases from V and 3 bases from J; bases unmatched to any gene: 4. The germline CDR1 and CDR2 sequences are SGHDT and YYEEEE. Here the CDR3 DNA reads TGTGCCAGCAGCGAGGGACTAGCGGGCGACACCGGGGAGCTGTTTTTT. Translated, it gives CASSEGLAGDTGELFF.

This chain links TRBV5-1 with TRBJ2-7; TRBD2 agrees at 10 bases. J lost 6 bases, V lost 0 bases, and 6 bases had no gene match. Germline CDR1 SGHRS, CDR2 YFSETQ. The CDR3 extends over 15 amino acids. The CDR3 loop is CASSLEGTSVLEQYF. In DNA, the CDR3 is TGCGCCAGCAGCTTGGAGGGGACTAGCGTCCTCGAGCAGTACTTC.

The gene calls are TRBV20-1 and TRBJ2-1; D perhaps matches TRBD1 (6 bases). The CDR3 runs 11 residues. The germline CDR1 and CDR2 sequences are DFQATT and SNEGSKA (reference sequence). The CDR3 protein is CRADRYNEQFF. The CDR3 DNA sequence: TGCAGGGCGGACAGATACAATGAGCAGTTCTTC.

In its sample, this clone was seen once. The chain recombines TRBV9 with TRBJ2-5, with a possible D match to TRBD1 (7 bases). The V gene's germline CDR1 is SGDLS and CDR2 YYNGEE. Trimming cost V 4 bases and J 5 bases, with 15 bases left between them. The CDR3 extends over 14 amino acids. DNA of the CDR3: TGTGCCAGCAGCCCAGGGGGAGGTCTGGAGACCCAGTACTTC. This codes for CASSPGGGLETQYF.

The chain is built from TRBV4-1 and TRBJ2-2; no reliable D call. Per the germline V gene, CDR1 is MGHRA and CDR2 is YSYEKL. V lost 7 bases, J lost 4 bases, and 22 bases lay in between. The CDR3 is 17 amino acids. The CDR3, as DNA: TGCGCCAGCAATGAAGGTTCAGGCTCTCAGGTCACCGGGGAGCTGTTTTTT. Translated, it gives CASNEGSGSQVTGELFF.

This chain links TRBV12-5 with TRBJ2-1; 8 positions agree with TRBD1. This CDR3 is 15 amino acids long. The J segment lost 4 bases and the V segment lost 1 base, leaving 3 bases of the junction unmatched. Germline V lookup: CDR1 LGHNT, CDR2 FRNRAP. The chain's CDR3 is CASGLAGGRYNEQFF. DNA for the CDR3: TGTGCTAGTGGTTTGGCAGGGGGCCGTTACAATGAGCAGTTCTTC.

This clone was seen a handful of times. V gene TRBV7-6 combines with J gene TRBJ2-7; D unresolved. Between the trimmed V and J ends, which lost 4 bases and 3 bases, there was a span of 10 bases. Germline V CDR1 and CDR2: SGHVS, FNYEAQ. This CDR3 region has 13 residues. CDR3 loop: CASSSPPGYEQYF. DNA for the CDR3: TGTGCCAGCAGCTCACCTCCGGGCTACGAGCAGTACTTC.

V is TRBV19 and J is TRBJ1-2; 7 bases map to TRBD1. Germline V gene data show CDR1 as LNHDA and CDR2 as SQIVND (reference sequence). Unmatched junction bases numbered 8, after V lost 6 bases and J lost 4 bases. The CDR3 is 14 residues long. The CDR3 spells CASREGAVSYGYTF. The CDR3 coding sequence is TGTGCCAGTAGGGAGGGGGCCGTCAGCTATGGCTACACCTTC.

This chain connects TRBV5-8 to TRBJ1-5, with 7 bases matching TRBD1. The CDR3 sequence is 17 residues long. The V segment lost 2 bases and the J segment 0 bases; nucleotides outside the gene matches: 8. CDR1 SGHTS and CDR2 YDEGEE come from the germline V gene. CDR3 bases: TGTGCCAGCAGCTTACGAGGGGGCCCCCTTAGCAATCAGCCCCAGCATTTT. This sequence encodes CASSLRGGPLSNQPQHF. The variable domain in full, with the rest retrieved from reference TRBV5-8 and TRBJ1-5, is EAGVTQSPTHLIKTRGQQATLRCSPISGHTSVYWYQQALGLGLQFLLWYDEGEERNRGNFPPRFSGRQFPNYSSELNVNALELEDSALYLCASSLRGGPLSNQPQHFGDGTRLSIL.

The chain employs TRBV5-5 and TRBJ1-1; D uncertain. Germline CDR1 reads SGHKS; CDR2 reads YYEKEE (reference sequence). The CDR3 totals 15 residues. V was clipped by 2 bases and J by 0 bases, with 11 bases between them. The CDR3 nucleotides are TGTGCCAGCAGCTTCTTGGCCGCCTTGAACACTGAAGCTTTCTTT. It specifies CASSFLAALNTEAFF.

The chain uses TRBV12-3 or TRBV12-4 and TRBJ1-2; the match to TRBD1 covers 9 bases. CDR3 length: 13 amino acids. The trim removed 6 bases at V and 8 bases at J, leaving 7 bases unmatched. CDR3 sequence (DNA): TGTGCCAGCAGCTGGGGACAGGGCGACGGCTACACCTTC. Its translation is CASSWGQGDGYTF.

The chain carries TRBV11-2 and TRBJ2-1; TRBD2 agrees at 9 bases. The CDR3 has 14 residues. V shed 2 bases, J shed 8 bases, and the junction held 4 bases outside the gene matches. Germline CDR1 SGHAT, CDR2 FQNNGV. The CDR3 here is CASSLRTSAHEQFF. CDR3 in DNA: TGTGCCAGCAGCTTAAGGACTAGCGCGCATGAGCAGTTCTTC.

The chain has TRBV21-1 and TRBJ1-5; TRBD1 is the table's D call, not checked against the DNA. TRBV21-1 is shown as a pseudogene. The CDR3 has 12 residues. CDR3: CANWTVNQPQHF. Written as DNA, the CDR3 is TGTGCCAATTGGACAGTCAATCAGCCCCAGCATTTT.